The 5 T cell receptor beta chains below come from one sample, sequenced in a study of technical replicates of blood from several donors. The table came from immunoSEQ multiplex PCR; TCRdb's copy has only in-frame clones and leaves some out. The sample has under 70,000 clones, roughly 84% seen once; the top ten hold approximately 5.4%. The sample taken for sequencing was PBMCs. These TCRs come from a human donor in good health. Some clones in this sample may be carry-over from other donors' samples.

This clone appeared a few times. CDR3 coding DNA: TGCGCCAGCAGCCAACTAGCGGGGGGCTCCTACGAGCAGTACTTC. Translating gives CASSQLAGGSYEQYF. The chain joins TRBV4-3 to TRBJ2-7; the match to TRBD2 covers 11 bases. Per germline, CDR1 LGHNA and CDR2 YSLEER. The ends lost 2 bases at V and 0 bases at J; junction bases unmatched: 0. The length of the CDR3 is 15 residues.

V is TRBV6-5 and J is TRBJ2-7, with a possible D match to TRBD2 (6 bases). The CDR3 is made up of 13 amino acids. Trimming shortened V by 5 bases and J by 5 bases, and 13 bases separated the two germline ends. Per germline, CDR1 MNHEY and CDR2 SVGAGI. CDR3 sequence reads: CASSLSGRDEQYF. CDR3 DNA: TGTGCCAGCAGTCTCAGCGGGCGTGACGAGCAGTACTTC.

CDR3 DNA: TGTGCCAGCTCACCATATACCGGCGGGGATGGCTACACCTTC. It translates to CASSPYTGGDGYTF. The chain combines TRBV18 with TRBJ1-2; D unresolved. Germline V lookup: CDR1 KGHSH, CDR2 LQKENI. This CDR3 has 14 residues. Trimming took 2 bases from V and 6 from J, leaving 13 bases between them.

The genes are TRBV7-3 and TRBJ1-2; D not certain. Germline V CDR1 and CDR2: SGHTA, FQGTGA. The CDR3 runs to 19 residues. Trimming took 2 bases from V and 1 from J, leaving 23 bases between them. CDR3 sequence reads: CASSLLGVGRPARNYGYTF. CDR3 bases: TGTGCCAGCAGCTTATTAGGTGTCGGCAGGCCCGCCCGTAACTATGGCTACACCTTC. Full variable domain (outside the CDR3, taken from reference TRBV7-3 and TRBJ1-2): GAGVSQTPSNKVTEKGKYVELRCDPISGHTALYWYRQSLGQGPEFLIYFQGTGAADDSGLPNDRFFAVRPEGSVSTLKIQRTERGDSAVYLCASSLLGVGRPARNYGYTFGSGTRLTVV.

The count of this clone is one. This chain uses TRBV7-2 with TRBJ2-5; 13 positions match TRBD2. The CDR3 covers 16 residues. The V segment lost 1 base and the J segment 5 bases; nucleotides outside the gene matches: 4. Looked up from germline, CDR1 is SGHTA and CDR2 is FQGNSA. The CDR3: CASSLEGGLAGETQYF. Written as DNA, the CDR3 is TGTGCCAGCAGCTTAGAGGGGGGACTAGCGGGGGAGACCCAGTACTTC.